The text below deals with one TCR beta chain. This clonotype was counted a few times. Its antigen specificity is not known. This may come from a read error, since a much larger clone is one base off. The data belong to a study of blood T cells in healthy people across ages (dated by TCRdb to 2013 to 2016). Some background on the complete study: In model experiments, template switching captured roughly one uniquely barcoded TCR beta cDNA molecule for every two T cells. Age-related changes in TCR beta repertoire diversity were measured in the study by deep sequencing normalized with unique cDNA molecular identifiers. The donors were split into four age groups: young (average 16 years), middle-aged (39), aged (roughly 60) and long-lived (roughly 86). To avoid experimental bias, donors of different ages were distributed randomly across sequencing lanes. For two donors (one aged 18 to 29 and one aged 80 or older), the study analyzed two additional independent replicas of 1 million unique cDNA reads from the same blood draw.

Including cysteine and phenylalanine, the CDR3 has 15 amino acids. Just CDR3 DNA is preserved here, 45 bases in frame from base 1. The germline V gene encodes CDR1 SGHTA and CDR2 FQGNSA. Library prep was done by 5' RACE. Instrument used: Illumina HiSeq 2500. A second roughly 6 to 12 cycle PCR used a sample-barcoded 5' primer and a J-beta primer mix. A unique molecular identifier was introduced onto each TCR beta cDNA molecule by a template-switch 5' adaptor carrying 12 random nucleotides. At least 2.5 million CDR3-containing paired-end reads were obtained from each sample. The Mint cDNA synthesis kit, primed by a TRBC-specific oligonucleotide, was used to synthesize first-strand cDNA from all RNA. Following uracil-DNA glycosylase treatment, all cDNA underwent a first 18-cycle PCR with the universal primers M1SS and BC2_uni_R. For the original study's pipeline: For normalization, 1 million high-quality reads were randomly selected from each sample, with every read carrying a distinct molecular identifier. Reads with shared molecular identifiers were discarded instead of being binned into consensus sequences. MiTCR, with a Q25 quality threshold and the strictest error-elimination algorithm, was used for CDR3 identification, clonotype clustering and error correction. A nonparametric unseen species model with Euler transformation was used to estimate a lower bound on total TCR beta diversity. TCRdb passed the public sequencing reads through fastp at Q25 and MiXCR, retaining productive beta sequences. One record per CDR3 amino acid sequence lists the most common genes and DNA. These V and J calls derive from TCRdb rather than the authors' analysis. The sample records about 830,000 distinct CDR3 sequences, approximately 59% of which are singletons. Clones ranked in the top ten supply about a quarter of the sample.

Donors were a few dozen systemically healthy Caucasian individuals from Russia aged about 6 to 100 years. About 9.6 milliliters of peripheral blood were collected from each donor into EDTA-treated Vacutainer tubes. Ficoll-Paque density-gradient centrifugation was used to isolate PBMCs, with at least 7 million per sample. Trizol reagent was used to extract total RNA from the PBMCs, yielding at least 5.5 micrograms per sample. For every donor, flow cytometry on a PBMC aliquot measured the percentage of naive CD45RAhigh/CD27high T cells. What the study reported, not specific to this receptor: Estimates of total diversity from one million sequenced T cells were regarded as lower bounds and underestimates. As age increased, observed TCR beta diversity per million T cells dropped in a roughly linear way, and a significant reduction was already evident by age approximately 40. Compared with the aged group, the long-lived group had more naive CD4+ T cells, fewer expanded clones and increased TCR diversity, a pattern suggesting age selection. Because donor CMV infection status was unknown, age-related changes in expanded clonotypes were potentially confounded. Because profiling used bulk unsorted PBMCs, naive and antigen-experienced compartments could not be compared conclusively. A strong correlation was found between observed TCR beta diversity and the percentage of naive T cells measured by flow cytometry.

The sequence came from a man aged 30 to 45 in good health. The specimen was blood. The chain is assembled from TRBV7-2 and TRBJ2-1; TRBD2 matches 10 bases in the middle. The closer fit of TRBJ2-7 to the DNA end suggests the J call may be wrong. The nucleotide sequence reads TGTGCCAGCAGCAGAGCGGGGGGGACCTACAATGAGCAGTACTTC. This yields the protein CASSRAGGTYNEQYF.